This TCR beta chain was obtained from a study of radiotherapy plus CTLA-4 blockade in lung cancer. Data came from immunoSEQ multiplex PCR; TCRdb stores just in-frame clones and leaves some out. The data show more than 80,000 clones, 85% seen once. The source is a human donor with non-small cell lung cancer that progressed on radiotherapy plus ipilimumab. Some clones in this sample may be carry-over from other donors' samples. The sequencing here drew on peripheral blood, taken from a patient treated with radiotherapy plus ipilimumab.

The DNA for the CDR3 is TGTGCCAGCAGTGAGGTAGCGGGGACTCAGTATTTT. Protein: CASSEVAGTQYF. The rearrangement joins TRBV2 to TRBJ2-3; 8 bases match TRBD2. Trimming removed 3 bases from V and 12 bases from J; junction bases left unmatched: 5. The CDR3 runs to 12 residues. CDR1 is SNHLY, CDR2 FYNNEI, per germline.